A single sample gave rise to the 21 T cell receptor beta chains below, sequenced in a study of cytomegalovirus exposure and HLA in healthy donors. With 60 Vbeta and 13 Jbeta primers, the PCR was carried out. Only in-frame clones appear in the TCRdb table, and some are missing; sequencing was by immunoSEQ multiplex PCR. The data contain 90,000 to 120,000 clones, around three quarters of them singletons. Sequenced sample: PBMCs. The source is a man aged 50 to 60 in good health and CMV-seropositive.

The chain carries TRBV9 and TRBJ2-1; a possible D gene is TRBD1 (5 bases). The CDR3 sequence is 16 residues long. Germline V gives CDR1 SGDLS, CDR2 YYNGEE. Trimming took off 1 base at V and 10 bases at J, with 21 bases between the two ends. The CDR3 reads CASSVFPAGRTFEQFF. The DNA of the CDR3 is TGTGCCAGCAGCGTATTTCCTGCAGGGCGAACCTTCGAGCAGTTCTTC.

The CDR3 DNA follows: TGCGCCAGCAGCCAAGGATGGAGTGAGGCGGGGCAAGAGACCCAGTACTTC. Residues: CASSQGWSEAGQETQYF. The rearrangement links TRBV4-1 to TRBJ2-5; D perhaps matches TRBD2 (6 bases). In germline, CDR1 is MGHRA, CDR2 YSYEKL. V was shortened by 1 base and J by 2 bases, with 17 bases between the two germline ends. The CDR3 is 17 residues long.

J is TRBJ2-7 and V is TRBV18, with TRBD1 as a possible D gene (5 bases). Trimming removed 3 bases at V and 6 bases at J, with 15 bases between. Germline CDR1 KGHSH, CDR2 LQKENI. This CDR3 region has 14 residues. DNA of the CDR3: TGTGCCAGCTCACCTCAGGGCAGGGTGGGCGAGCAGTACTTC. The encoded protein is CASSPQGRVGEQYF.

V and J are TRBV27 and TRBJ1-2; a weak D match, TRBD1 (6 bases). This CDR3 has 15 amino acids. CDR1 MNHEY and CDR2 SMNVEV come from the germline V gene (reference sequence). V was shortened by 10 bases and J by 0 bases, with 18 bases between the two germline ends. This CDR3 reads CATMSLRGSNYGYTF. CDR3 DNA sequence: TGTGCCACCATGTCCCTCAGGGGATCTAACTATGGCTACACCTTC.

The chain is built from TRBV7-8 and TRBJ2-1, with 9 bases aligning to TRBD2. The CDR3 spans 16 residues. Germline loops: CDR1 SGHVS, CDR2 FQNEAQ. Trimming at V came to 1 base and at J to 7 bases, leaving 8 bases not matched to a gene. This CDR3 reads CASSLVRPSGDNEQFF. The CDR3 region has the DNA TGTGCCAGCAGCTTAGTCAGGCCTAGCGGGGATAATGAGCAGTTCTTC.

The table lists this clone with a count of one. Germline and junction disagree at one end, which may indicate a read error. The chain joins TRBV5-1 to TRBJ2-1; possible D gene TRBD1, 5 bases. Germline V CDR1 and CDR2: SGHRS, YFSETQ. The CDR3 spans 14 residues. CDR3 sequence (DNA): TGTGCCAGCAGACTGCAGGGTTACTACAATGAGCAGTTCTTC. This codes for CASRLQGYYNEQFF.

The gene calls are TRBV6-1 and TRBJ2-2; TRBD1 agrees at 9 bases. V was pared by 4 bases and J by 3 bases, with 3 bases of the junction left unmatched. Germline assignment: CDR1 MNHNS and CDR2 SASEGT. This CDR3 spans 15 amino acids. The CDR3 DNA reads TGTGCCAGCAGTGTACAGGGGGCAGACACCGGGGAGCTGTTTTTT. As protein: CASSVQGADTGELFF.

The CDR3 region has the DNA TGTGCCAGCAGACCCGGGGGGGGTATCAGTGAAAAACTGTTTTTT. Its translation: CASRPGGGISEKLFF. The rearrangement joins TRBV2 to TRBJ1-4, with D possibly being TRBD1 (5 bases). With 6 bases removed from V and 7 bases from J, the gap between germline ends came to 18 bases. The CDR3 consists of 15 residues. Germline V CDR1 and CDR2: SNHLY, FYNNEI.

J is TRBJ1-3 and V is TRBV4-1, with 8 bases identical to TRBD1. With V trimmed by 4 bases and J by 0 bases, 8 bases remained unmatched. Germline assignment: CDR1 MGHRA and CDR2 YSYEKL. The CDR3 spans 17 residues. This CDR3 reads CASSPTDRVFSGNTIYF. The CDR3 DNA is TGCGCCAGCAGCCCGACGGACAGGGTCTTCTCTGGAAACACCATATATTTT.

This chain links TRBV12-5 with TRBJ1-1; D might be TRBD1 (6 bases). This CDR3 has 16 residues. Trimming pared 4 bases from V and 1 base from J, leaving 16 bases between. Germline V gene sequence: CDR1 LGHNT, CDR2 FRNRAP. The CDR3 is CASGSLRQTGNTEAFF. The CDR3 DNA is TGTGCTAGTGGTTCCCTAAGACAGACAGGGAACACTGAAGCTTTCTTT.

The CDR3 sequence is CASSSGGSGPVGNTIYF. DNA for the CDR3: TGTGCCAGCAGCTCTGGAGGAAGTGGCCCCGTCGGAAACACCATATATTTT. The chain is built from TRBV5-6 and TRBJ1-3; D is ambiguous. Trimming pared 3 bases from V and 4 bases from J, leaving 20 bases between. The CDR3 has 17 amino acids. Looked up from germline, CDR1 is SGHDT and CDR2 is YYEEEE.

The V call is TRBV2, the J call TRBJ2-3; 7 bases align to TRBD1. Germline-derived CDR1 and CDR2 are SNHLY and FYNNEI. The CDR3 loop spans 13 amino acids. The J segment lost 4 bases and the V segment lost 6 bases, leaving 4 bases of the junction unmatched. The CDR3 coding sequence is TGTGCCAGCAGCCGCGACAGGGCAGATACGCAGTATTTT. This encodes CASSRDRADTQYF.

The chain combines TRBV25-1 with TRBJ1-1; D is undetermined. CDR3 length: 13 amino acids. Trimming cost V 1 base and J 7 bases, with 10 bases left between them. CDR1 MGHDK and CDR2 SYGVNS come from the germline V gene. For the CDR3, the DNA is TGTGCCAGCAGTGAATCTGGACGGGGTGAAGCTTTCTTT. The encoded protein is CASSESGRGEAFF.

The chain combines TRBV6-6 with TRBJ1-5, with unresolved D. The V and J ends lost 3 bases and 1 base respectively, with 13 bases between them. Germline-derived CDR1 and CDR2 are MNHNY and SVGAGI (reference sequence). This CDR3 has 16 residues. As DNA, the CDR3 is TGTGCCAGCAGTTATTCCCCGGGAGGGAGCAATCAGCCCCAGCATTTT. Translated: CASSYSPGGSNQPQHF.

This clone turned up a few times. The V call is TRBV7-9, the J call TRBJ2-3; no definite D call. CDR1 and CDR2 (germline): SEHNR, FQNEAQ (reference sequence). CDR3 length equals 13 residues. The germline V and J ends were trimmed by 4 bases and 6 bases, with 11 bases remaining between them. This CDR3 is CASSSVHADTQYF. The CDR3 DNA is TGTGCCAGCAGCTCCGTCCACGCGGATACGCAGTATTTT.

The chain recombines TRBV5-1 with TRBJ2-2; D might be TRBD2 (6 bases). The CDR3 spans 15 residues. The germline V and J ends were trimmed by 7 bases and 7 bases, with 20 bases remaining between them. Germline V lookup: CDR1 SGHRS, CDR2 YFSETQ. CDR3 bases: TGCGCCAGCTCGATTCTTCTCTCGCGGGACGGGGAGCTGTTTTTT. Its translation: CASSILLSRDGELFF.

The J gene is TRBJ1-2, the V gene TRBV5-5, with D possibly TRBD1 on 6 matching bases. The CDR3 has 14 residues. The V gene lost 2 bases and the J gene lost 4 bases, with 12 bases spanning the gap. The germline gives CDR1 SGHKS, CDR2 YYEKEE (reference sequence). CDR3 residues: CASSFRTDPYGYTF. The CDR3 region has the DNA TGTGCCAGCAGCTTTCGGACAGACCCCTATGGCTACACCTTC.

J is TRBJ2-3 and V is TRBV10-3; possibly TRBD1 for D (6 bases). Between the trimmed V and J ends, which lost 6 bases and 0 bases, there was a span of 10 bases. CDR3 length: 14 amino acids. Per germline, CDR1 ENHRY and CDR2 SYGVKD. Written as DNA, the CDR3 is TGTGCCATCAGGGGGACACTTAGCACAGATACGCAGTATTTT. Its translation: CAIRGTLSTDTQYF.

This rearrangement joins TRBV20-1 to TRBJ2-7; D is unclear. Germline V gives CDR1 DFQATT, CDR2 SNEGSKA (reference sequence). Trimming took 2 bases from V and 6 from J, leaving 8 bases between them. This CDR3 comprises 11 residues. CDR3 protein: CSARSRAEQYF. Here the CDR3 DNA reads TGCAGTGCTAGATCTAGAGCCGAGCAGTACTTC.

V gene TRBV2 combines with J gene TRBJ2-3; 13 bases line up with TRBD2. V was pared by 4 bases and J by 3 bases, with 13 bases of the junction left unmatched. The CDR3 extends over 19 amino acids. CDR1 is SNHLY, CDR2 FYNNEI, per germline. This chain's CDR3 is CASSGRTFGTSGTTDTQYF. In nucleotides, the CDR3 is TGTGCCAGCAGTGGTCGAACCTTTGGGACTAGCGGGACGACAGATACGCAGTATTTT.

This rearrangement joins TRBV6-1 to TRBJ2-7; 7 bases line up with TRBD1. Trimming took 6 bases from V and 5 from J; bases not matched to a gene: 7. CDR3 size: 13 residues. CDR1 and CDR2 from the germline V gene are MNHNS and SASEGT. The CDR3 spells CASSRQGRDEQYF. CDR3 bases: TGTGCCAGCAGCCGACAGGGTAGAGACGAGCAGTACTTC.